The 26 T cell receptor beta chains given below trace back to one sample, sequenced in a study of blood T cell repertoires in COVID-19. Using immunoSEQ multiplex PCR, the repertoire was profiled, and TCRdb retains in-frame clones only, with some absent. There are approximately 180,000 clones in the sample; about 93% occur only once, and around 0.5% lies in the top ten. The specimen sequenced was peripheral blood. The receptors derive from a man aged 50 to 60 with acute or convalescent COVID-19.

This chain uses TRBV6-5 with TRBJ2-3; 8 bases fit TRBD2. Germline V gene lookup returns CDR1 MNHEY and CDR2 SVGAGI. Trimming at V came to 10 bases and at J to 2 bases, leaving 8 bases not matched to a gene. The CDR3 is 14 residues long. CDR3 amino acids: CATKAGDHTDTQYF. The CDR3, as DNA: TGTGCCACCAAAGCGGGGGACCACACAGATACGCAGTATTTT.

The rearrangement uses TRBV6-5 and TRBJ1-5, with 7 bases lining up with TRBD1. CDR1 and CDR2 from the germline V gene are MNHEY and SVGAGI. This CDR3 has 14 residues. Trimming took 6 bases from V and 2 from J; bases not matched to a gene: 4. The CDR3 DNA is TGTGCCAGCAGGATAACAGGGGGCAATCAGCCCCAGCATTTT. As protein: CASRITGGNQPQHF.

CDR3 nucleotide sequence: TGTGCCAGCAGTTTGGGGGGGGCTGAAGCTTTCTTT. Its protein is CASSLGGAEAFF. The rearrangement joins TRBV25-1 to TRBJ1-1, with a tentative D call TRBD1 (5 bases). The length of the CDR3 is 12 residues. The germline gives CDR1 MGHDK, CDR2 SYGVNS. V was shortened by 5 bases and J by 6 bases, with 10 bases between the two germline ends.

The chain is built from TRBV7-2 and TRBJ2-3; TRBD2 is a possible D gene (6 bases). This CDR3 is built from 15 residues. Germline V gives CDR1 SGHTA, CDR2 FQGNSA. Trimming took 3 bases from V and 2 from J, leaving 12 bases between them. CDR3 coding DNA: TGTGCCAGCAGCTTCTTGGGGGAGGACACAGATACGCAGTATTTT. This translates into CASSFLGEDTDTQYF.

The table lists this clone with a few counts. This sequence joins TRBV7-9 and TRBJ2-7, with unresolved D. Per the germline V gene, CDR1 is SEHNR and CDR2 is FQNEAQ (reference sequence). The CDR3 is 14 residues long. V lost 1 base and J 2 bases, leaving 9 bases between the germline ends. The CDR3 spells CASSLGHRTYEQYF. The CDR3 DNA reads as TGTGCCAGCAGCTTAGGGCACAGAACCTACGAGCAGTACTTC.

This chain joins TRBV9 and TRBJ2-2; TRBD1 aligns across 8 bases. The trim removed 0 bases at V and 6 bases at J, leaving 4 bases unmatched. Germline-derived CDR1 and CDR2 are SGDLS and YYNGEE. The CDR3 is 15 amino acids. CDR3 sequence: CASSVAGTGAGELFF. In nucleotides, the CDR3 is TGTGCCAGCAGCGTAGCTGGGACAGGAGCCGGGGAGCTGTTTTTT.

This chain joins TRBV29-1 and TRBJ1-1, with D maybe TRBD1 (6 bases). Trimming cost V 6 bases and J 4 bases, with 21 bases left between them. Germline assignment: CDR1 SQVTM and CDR2 ANQGSEA. The CDR3 length is 15 residues. The CDR3 DNA reads as TGCAGCGTAATGGGGGCGGTTATAGTAGGCACTGAAGCTTTCTTT. Protein product: CSVMGAVIVGTEAFF.

The chain is built from TRBV19 and TRBJ2-3; D perhaps matches TRBD1 (5 bases). Germline V gene data show CDR1 as LNHDA and CDR2 as SQIVND (reference sequence). V was shortened by 3 bases and J by 4 bases, with 8 bases between the two germline ends. This CDR3 has 13 residues. The CDR3 is CASSIGAADTQYF. CDR3 nucleotides: TGTGCCAGTAGTATTGGGGCCGCAGATACGCAGTATTTT.

This clone has just a few counts. This chain joins TRBV13 and TRBJ1-1; D is unresolved. With 4 bases removed from V and 4 bases from J, the gap between germline ends came to 13 bases. The CDR3 sequence is 14 residues long. From germline, CDR1 is PRHDT and CDR2 FYEKMQ (reference sequence). CDR3 residues: CASSSRVRGTEAFF. DNA for the CDR3: TGTGCCAGCAGCTCCCGGGTTCGGGGCACTGAAGCTTTCTTT.

This chain uses TRBV4-1 with TRBJ2-5; TRBD2 agrees at 12 bases. Germline V gives CDR1 MGHRA, CDR2 YSYEKL. The CDR3 contains 15 residues. V dropped 4 bases and J dropped 5; count of bases not matched to a gene: 5. The CDR3 sequence: CASSRGTSGPETQYF. The DNA for the CDR3 is TGCGCCAGCAGCCGCGGGACTAGCGGGCCGGAGACCCAGTACTTC.

The chain uses TRBV27 and TRBJ1-2; D unclear. Per germline, CDR1 MNHEY and CDR2 SMNVEV (reference sequence). V shed 3 bases and J shed 8 bases, with 13 bases lying between them. The CDR3 is 13 residues long. Here the CDR3 reads CASSFRSGKGYTF. CDR3 sequence (DNA): TGTGCCAGCAGTTTTCGGTCGGGAAAGGGCTACACCTTC.

The chain recombines TRBV7-3 with TRBJ1-1; D not resolved. The germline gives CDR1 SGHTA, CDR2 FQGTGA. V was pared by 10 bases and J by 2 bases, with 11 bases between. The CDR3 loop spans 12 amino acids. The CDR3 here is CATPRLNTEAFF. The CDR3 DNA follows: TGTGCCACCCCCAGATTAAACACTGAAGCTTTCTTT.

The chain recombines TRBV6-5 with TRBJ1-1, with TRBD1 matching over 8 bases. The V segment lost 3 bases and the J segment 11 bases; nucleotides outside the gene matches: 2. CDR1 and CDR2 from the germline V gene are MNHEY and SVGAGI. This CDR3 has 11 residues. CDR3 residues: CASSYQGAAFF. CDR3 coding DNA: TGTGCCAGCAGTTATCAGGGGGCGGCTTTCTTT.

In this sample, this clone turned up once. The rearrangement links TRBV6-5 to TRBJ1-1, with 7 bases fitting TRBD1. The junction had 9 bases not matched to a gene; V was cut back by 6 bases and J by 5 bases. Per the germline V gene, CDR1 is MNHEY and CDR2 is SVGAGI. CDR3 length: 14 residues. CDR3 sequence reads: CASSLPGQRTEAFF. Here the CDR3 DNA reads TGTGCCAGCAGCTTACCGGGACAGAGGACTGAAGCTTTCTTT.

This clone was detected once. V and J are TRBV6-6 and TRBJ2-1; 9 nucleotides match TRBD2. The CDR3 runs to 16 residues. Trimming removed 5 bases from V and 4 bases from J; junction bases left unmatched: 9. Germline-derived CDR1 and CDR2 are MNHNY and SVGAGI (reference sequence). This chain's CDR3 is CASSPFGLAGYNEQFF. The CDR3 nucleotides are TGTGCCAGCAGTCCATTCGGGCTAGCGGGGTACAATGAGCAGTTCTTC.

This clone appeared a single time. This chain uses TRBV4-1 with TRBJ2-5, with 12 bases identical to TRBD2. Germline V gene sequence: CDR1 MGHRA, CDR2 YSYEKL. V lost 0 bases, J lost 5 bases, and 7 bases stayed unmatched. This CDR3 is built from 17 residues. The CDR3 loop is CASSQDELAGGQETQYF. CDR3 bases: TGCGCCAGCAGCCAAGATGAGCTAGCGGGGGGGCAGGAGACCCAGTACTTC.

The chain is built from TRBV5-1 and TRBJ1-6, with D possibly matching TRBD1 (5 bases). The CDR3 covers 16 residues. The germline gives CDR1 SGHRS, CDR2 YFSETQ. Trimming took off 0 bases at V and 8 bases at J, with 15 bases between the two ends. DNA of the CDR3: TGCGCCAGCAGCTTGGGGTCAGGGAACCTTGATTCACCCCTCCACTTT. The encoded protein is CASSLGSGNLDSPLHF.

This sequence joins TRBV9 and TRBJ1-5, with 8 bases identical to TRBD1. Germline loops: CDR1 SGDLS, CDR2 YYNGEE. V dropped 4 bases and J dropped 5; count of bases not matched to a gene: 8. The CDR3 consists of 15 residues. CDR3 sequence (DNA): TGTGCCAGCAGCCCCCATTCAGGGGGCGATCAGCCCCAGCATTTT. Translated: CASSPHSGGDQPQHF.

The V gene is TRBV18, the J gene TRBJ2-7; 8 positions agree with TRBD2. CDR3 size: 13 residues. Trimming removed 3 bases from V and 7 bases from J; junction bases left unmatched: 5. Germline-derived CDR1 and CDR2 are KGHSH and LQKENI. CDR3 protein: CASSPIGRGEQYF. The CDR3 DNA reads as TGTGCCAGCTCACCGATCGGGAGGGGAGAGCAGTACTTC.

This chain connects TRBV11-2 to TRBJ2-7, with D possibly being TRBD1 (6 bases). The V end lost 4 bases, the J end lost 2 bases, and 9 bases lay between the germline ends. Germline V gene lookup returns CDR1 SGHAT and CDR2 FQNNGV. CDR3 length: 13 amino acids. CDR3 nucleotides: TGTGCCAGCAGCTCCCGGGACACCTACGAGCAGTACTTC. Amino acids: CASSSRDTYEQYF.

The chain uses TRBV7-3 and TRBJ1-1, with TRBD1 matching over 7 bases. The CDR3 consists of 15 residues. J was trimmed by 1 base and V by 4 bases; bases with no gene match: 6. CDR1 is SGHTA, CDR2 FQGTGA, per germline. The chain's CDR3 is CASSSSGTENTEAFF. The CDR3 bases are TGTGCCAGCAGCTCCTCCGGGACAGAGAACACTGAAGCTTTCTTT.

This clone appeared a few times. The V and J genes are TRBV18 and TRBJ2-7, with 8 positions matching TRBD1. The CDR3 loop spans 14 amino acids. V gave up 2 bases and J gave up 5 bases; unmatched junction bases: 5. The germline V gene encodes CDR1 KGHSH and CDR2 LQKENI. CDR3 sequence (DNA): TGTGCCAGCTCACCAACCAGGGGGCCAAACGAGCAGTACTTC. It yields the protein CASSPTRGPNEQYF. The full variable domain, with the rest looked up from reference TRBV18 and TRBJ2-7, is NAGVMQNPRHLVRRRGQEARLRCSPMKGHSHVYWYRQLPEEGLKFMVYLQKENIIDESGMPKERFSAEFPKEGPSILRIQQVVRGDSAAYFCASSPTRGPNEQYFGPGTRLTVT.

The chain recombines TRBV18 with TRBJ1-4, with 7 bases lining up with TRBD1. The germline CDR1 and CDR2 sequences are KGHSH and LQKENI. V shed 4 bases, J shed 7 bases, and the junction held 9 bases outside the gene matches. The CDR3 sequence is 15 residues long. CDR3 coding DNA: TGTGCCAGCTCACTCCAACAGGGGACGGGTGAAAAACTGTTTTTT. Residues: CASSLQQGTGEKLFF.

This chain connects TRBV29-1 to TRBJ1-5; D is perhaps TRBD1 (5 bases). The CDR3 covers 15 residues. Germline CDR1 and CDR2: SQVTM and ANQGSEA. V was trimmed by 6 bases and J by 0 bases, leaving 15 bases between them. CDR3 sequence: CSVQVQGDSNQPQHF. CDR3 coding DNA: TGCAGCGTCCAGGTCCAGGGCGATAGCAATCAGCCCCAGCATTTT.

The chain joins TRBV29-1 to TRBJ1-4, with TRBD1 matching over 7 bases. CDR3 length equals 14 residues. The J segment lost 6 bases and the V segment lost 7 bases, leaving 11 bases of the junction unmatched. Germline assignment: CDR1 SQVTM and CDR2 ANQGSEA. The CDR3 spells CSAVSTGVDEKLFF. The CDR3 DNA follows: TGCAGCGCCGTATCCACAGGGGTAGATGAAAAACTGTTTTTT.

The chain recombines TRBV20-1 with TRBJ1-2; D is unclear. Trimming cost V 3 bases and J 5 bases, with 7 bases left between them. Germline-derived CDR1 and CDR2 are DFQATT and SNEGSKA (reference sequence). The CDR3 runs 11 residues. Here the CDR3 reads CSASDPYGYTF. The DNA of the CDR3 is TGCAGTGCTAGTGATCCGTATGGCTACACCTTC.